The present TCR beta chain was sequenced within a study of T cells after yellow fever vaccination. Across the whole study: In the case of low-cell-number fractions, SMART-Seq v4 Ultra Low Input was used for preparation. Study-wide results and caveats: There was a small share of clonotypes that showed up in both the CD4 and CD8 compartments. A faster peak, day 5 versus 15, was reached by the weaker secondary response.

A process of 5'RACE template switching, which added a universal primer site and UMIs, was used to make TCR cDNA. One entry per CDR3 protein results from TCRdb running MiXCR on the 5' RACE reads. The sample includes hundreds of thousands of distinct CDR3 sequences, approximately 15% of them seen just once. Germline assignment: CDR1 MGHRA and CDR2 YSYEKL. The CDR3 contains 15 residues. V shed 2 bases, J shed 6 bases, and the junction held 9 bases outside the gene matches. On this clonotype itself: Its antigen is unknown.

The source is a man aged 30 to 45 who received the YFV17D yellow fever vaccine. The rearrangement uses TRBV4-1 and TRBJ2-7; the match to TRBD1 covers 8 bases. The sample in question was PBMCs, obtained on the day of the yellow fever booster vaccination. The CDR3 is CASSQQGARSSEQYF. The CDR3 DNA sequence: TGCGCCAGCAGCCAACAGGGGGCCCGTAGCTCCGAGCAGTACTTC.